This T cell receptor (beta chain) was obtained from a study of blood T cell repertoires in COVID-19. The cohort comprised adults aged roughly 18 to 95 years residing in around 25 US areas. Cohorts were based on clinical histories the participants reported. In the original analysis: Reference gene primer amplification gave estimated nucleated cell counts. The data were produced by immunoSEQ multiplex PCR, yet TCRdb's version contains in-frame clones alone and is incomplete. V and J calls and clone size are those listed in that table; D and trimming were worked out from the DNA. The sample holds 250,000 or so clones, approximately 85% seen once. The V gene end was trimmed by 4 bases and the J gene end by 8 bases; junction bases not matched to a gene: 7. CDR1 MNHEY and CDR2 SVGAGI come from the germline V gene. The CDR3 has 14 residues.

J is TRBJ2-1 and V is TRBV6-5; TRBD1 aligns across 8 bases. The sequence was collected from a woman aged 45-65 years who had been exposed to COVID-19. Sample: PBMCs or T cells enriched from blood (not recorded which). CDR3 sequence reads: CASSSPNRGYEQFF. CDR3 nucleotide sequence: TGTGCCAGCAGTTCCCCTAACAGGGGGTATGAGCAGTTCTTC.